This record covers a single TCR beta chain. Its antigen is currently unknown. These data originate in a study of vaccination and CD4 T cells after COVID-19. The overall study: Vaccinees got either two BNT162b2 doses or two mRNA-1273 doses. Post-COVID draws followed diagnosis by a median roughly 99 days (range 35 to 161). Each of the control cultures got a CEFX pool, an HIV-1 Nef pool, or no peptide.

Scientists ran DNA taken from cultured CD4+ T cells through the Oncomine TCR Beta short-read assay for sequencing. TCRdb re-called the PCR reads with MiXCR, one entry per CDR3 protein. The data contain 13,000 or so distinct CDR3 sequences, 25% to 30% of them singletons. The CDR3 covers 13 residues. V was trimmed by 4 bases and J by 3 bases, leaving 9 bases between them. Treatment denoted: roughly 10-day PBMC culture with coronavirus spike peptide pools or control peptides (ViraFEST assay). ViraFEST relied on peptide pools to expand antigen-specific T cells; the TCRs were sequenced afterward. The starting material was CD4+ T cells from blood, cultured in vitro, obtained before SARS-CoV-2 vaccination. V and J are TRBV12-3 or TRBV12-4 and TRBJ1-1, with a tentative D call TRBD1 (6 bases). This receptor was obtained from a human donor who received a COVID-19 vaccine. The CDR3 bases are TGTGCCAGCAGTTCACAGGGTTACACTGAAGCTTTCTTT. It specifies CASSSQGYTEAFF.